This paragraph covers one T cell receptor (beta chain) sequence. Unmatched junction bases numbered 4, after V lost 2 bases and J lost 1 base. The CDR3 has 16 residues. Germline CDR1 reads SGHVS; CDR2 reads FQNEAQ. This entry comes from a study of blood T cell repertoires in COVID-19. The protocol was immunoSEQ multiplex PCR, while the TCRdb copy is restricted to in-frame clones and leaves out a portion. The sample shows more than 200,000 clones, about 85% of them seen only once. The sample consisted of peripheral blood. This clonotype was sampled from a man in his 70s with acute or convalescent COVID-19. The chain recombines TRBV7-8 with TRBJ2-1, with TRBD2 matching over 8 bases. CDR3 in amino acids: CASSLRRGASYNEQFF. CDR3 nucleotide sequence: TGTGCCAGCAGCTTACGGCGGGGGGCTTCCTACAATGAGCAGTTCTTC.